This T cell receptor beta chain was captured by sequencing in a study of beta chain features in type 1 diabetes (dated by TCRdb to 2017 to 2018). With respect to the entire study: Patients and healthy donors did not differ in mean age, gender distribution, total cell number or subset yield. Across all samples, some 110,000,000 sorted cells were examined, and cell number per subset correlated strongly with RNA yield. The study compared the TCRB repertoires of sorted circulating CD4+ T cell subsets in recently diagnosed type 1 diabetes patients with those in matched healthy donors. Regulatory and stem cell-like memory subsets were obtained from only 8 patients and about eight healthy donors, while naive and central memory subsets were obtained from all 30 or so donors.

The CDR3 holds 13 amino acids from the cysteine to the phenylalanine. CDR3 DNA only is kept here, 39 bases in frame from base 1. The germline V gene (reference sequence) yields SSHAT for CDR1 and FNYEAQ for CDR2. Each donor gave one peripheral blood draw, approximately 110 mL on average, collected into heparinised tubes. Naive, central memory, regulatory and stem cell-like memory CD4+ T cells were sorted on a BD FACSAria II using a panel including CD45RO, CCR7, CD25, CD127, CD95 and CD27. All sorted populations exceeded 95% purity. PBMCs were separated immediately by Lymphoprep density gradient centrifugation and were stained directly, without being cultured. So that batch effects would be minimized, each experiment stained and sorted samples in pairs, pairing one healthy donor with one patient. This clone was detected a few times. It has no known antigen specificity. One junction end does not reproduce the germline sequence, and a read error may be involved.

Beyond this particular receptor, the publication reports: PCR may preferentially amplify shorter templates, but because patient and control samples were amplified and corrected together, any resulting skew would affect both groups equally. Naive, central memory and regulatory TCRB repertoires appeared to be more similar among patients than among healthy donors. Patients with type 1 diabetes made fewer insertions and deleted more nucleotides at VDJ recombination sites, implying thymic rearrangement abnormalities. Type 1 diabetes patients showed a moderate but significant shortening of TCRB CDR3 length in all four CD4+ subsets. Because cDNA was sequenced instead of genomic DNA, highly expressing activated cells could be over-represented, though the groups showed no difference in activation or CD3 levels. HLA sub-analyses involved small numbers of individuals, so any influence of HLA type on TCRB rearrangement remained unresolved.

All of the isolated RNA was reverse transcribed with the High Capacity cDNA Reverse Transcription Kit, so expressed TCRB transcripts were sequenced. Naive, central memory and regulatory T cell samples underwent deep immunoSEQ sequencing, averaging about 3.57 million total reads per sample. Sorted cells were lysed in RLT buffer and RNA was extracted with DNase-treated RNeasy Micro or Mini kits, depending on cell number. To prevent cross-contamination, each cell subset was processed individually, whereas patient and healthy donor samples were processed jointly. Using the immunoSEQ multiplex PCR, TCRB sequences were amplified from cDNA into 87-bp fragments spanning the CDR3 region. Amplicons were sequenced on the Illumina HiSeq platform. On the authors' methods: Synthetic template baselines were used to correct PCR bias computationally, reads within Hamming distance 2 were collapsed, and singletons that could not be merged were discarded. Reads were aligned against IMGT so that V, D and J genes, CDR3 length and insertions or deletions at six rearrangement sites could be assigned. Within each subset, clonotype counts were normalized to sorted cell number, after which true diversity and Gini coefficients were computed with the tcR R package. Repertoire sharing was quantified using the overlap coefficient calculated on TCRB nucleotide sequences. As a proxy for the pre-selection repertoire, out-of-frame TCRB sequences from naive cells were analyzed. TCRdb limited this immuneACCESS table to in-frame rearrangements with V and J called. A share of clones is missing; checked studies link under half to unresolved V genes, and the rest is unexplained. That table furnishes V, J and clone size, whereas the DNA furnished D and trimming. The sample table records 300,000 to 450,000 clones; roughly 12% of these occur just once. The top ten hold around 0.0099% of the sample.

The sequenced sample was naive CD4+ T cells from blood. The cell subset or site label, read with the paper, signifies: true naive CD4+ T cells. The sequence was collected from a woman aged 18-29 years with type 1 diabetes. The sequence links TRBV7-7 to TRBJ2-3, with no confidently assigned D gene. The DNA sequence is TGTGCTAGCAGCTTTGTCTCCGGGGATACGCAGTATTTT. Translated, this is CASSFVSGDTQYF.